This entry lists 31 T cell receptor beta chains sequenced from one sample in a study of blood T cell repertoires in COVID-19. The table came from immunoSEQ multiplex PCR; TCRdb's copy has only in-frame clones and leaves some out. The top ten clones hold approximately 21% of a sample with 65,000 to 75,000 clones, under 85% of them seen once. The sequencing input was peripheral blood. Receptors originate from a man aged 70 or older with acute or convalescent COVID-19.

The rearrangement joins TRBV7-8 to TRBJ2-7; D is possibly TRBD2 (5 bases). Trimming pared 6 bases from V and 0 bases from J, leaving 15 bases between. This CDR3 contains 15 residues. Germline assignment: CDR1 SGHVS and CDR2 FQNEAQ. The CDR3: CASRLGGPISYEQYF. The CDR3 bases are TGTGCCAGCAGACTTGGAGGTCCCATCTCCTACGAGCAGTACTTC.

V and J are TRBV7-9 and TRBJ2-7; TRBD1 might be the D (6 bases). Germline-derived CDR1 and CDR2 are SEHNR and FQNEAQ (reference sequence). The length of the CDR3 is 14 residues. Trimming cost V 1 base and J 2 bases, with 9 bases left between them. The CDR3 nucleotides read TGTGCCAGCAGCTTAGGAGGGGGTACCTACGAGCAGTACTTC. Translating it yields CASSLGGGTYEQYF.

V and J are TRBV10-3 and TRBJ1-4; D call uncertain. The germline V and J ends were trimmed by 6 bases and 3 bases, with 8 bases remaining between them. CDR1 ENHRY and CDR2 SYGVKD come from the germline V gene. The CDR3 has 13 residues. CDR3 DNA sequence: TGTGCCATCAGAAGCACAGCTAATGAAAAACTGTTTTTT. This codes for CAIRSTANEKLFF.

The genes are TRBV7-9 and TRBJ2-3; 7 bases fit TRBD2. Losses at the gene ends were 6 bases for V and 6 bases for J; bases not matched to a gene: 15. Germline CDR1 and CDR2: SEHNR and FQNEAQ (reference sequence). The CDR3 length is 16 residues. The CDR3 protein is CASSFGAGAHTDTQYF. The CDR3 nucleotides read TGTGCCAGCAGTTTCGGGGCGGGAGCCCACACCGATACGCAGTATTTT.

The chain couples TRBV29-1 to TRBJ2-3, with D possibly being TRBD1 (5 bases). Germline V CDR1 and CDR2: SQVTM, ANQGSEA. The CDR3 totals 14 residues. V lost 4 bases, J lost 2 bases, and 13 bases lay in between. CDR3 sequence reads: CSVVEDTTTDTQYF. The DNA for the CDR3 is TGCAGCGTTGTCGAGGACACCACCACAGATACGCAGTATTTT.

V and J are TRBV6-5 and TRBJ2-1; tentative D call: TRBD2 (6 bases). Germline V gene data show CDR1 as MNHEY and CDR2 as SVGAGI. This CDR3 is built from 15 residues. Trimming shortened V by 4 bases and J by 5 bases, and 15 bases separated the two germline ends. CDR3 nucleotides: TGTGCCAGCAGTTTCCCGGCGGGGCAGAACAATGAGCAGTTCTTC. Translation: CASSFPAGQNNEQFF.

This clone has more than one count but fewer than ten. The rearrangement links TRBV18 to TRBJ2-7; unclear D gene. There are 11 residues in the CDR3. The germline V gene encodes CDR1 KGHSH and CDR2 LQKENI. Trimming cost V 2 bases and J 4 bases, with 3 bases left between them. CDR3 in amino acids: CASSPEYEQYF. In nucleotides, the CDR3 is TGTGCCAGCTCACCAGAGTACGAGCAGTACTTC.

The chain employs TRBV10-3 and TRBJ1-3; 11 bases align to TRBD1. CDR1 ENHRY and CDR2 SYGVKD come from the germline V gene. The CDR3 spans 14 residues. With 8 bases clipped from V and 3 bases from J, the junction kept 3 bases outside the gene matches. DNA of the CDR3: TGTGCCATCGGGACAGGGGGAAATGGAAACACCATATATTTT. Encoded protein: CAIGTGGNGNTIYF.

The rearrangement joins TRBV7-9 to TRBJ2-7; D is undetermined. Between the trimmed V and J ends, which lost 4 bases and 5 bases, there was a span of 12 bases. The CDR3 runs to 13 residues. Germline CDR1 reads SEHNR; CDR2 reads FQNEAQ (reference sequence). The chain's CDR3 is CASSSSMSDEQYF. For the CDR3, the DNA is TGTGCCAGCAGCTCCAGTATGAGCGACGAGCAGTACTTC.

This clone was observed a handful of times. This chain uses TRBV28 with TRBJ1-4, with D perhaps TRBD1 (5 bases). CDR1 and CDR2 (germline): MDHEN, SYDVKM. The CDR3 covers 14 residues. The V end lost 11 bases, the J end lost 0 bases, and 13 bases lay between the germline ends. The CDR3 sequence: CASSQTATNEKLFF. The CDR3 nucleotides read TGTGCCTCCTCTCAGACAGCAACTAATGAAAAACTGTTTTTT.

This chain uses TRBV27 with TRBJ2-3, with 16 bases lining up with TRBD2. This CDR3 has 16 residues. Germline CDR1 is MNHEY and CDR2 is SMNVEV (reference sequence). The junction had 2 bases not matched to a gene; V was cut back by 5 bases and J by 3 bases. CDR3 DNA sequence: TGTGCCAGCAGTCTGGGACTAGCGGGAGGGACAGATACGCAGTATTTT. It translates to CASSLGLAGGTDTQYF.

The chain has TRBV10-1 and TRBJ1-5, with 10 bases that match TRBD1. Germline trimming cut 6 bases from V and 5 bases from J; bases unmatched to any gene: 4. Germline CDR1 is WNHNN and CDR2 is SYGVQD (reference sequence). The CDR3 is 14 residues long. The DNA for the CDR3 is TGCGCCAGCAGCTCCGGACAGGGGGATCAGCCCCAGCATTTT. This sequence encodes CASSSGQGDQPQHF.

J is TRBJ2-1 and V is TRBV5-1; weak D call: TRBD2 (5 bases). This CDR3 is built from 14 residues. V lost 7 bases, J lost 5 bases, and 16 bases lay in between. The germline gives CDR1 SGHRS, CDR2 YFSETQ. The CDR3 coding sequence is TGCGCCAGCCGGGTTAGACGGGAAAACAATGAGCAGTTCTTC. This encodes CASRVRRENNEQFF.

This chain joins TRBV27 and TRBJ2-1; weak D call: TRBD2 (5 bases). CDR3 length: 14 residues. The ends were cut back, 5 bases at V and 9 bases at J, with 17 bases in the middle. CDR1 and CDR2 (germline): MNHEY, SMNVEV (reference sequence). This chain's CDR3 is CASSLGLGSVEQFF. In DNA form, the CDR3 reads TGTGCCAGCAGTCTCGGACTGGGTTCCGTTGAGCAGTTCTTC.

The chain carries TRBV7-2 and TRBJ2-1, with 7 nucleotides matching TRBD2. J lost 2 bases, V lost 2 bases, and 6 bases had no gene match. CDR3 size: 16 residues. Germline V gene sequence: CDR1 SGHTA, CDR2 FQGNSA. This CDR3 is CASSLNQGGTYNEQFF. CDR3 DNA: TGTGCCAGCAGCTTAAATCAGGGAGGGACCTACAATGAGCAGTTCTTC.

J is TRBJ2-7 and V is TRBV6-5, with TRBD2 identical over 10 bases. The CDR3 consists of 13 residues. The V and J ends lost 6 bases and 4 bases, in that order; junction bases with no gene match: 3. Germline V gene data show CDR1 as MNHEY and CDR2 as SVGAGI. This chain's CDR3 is CASRRTSGYEQYF. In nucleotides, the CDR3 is TGTGCCAGCAGGCGGACTAGCGGTTACGAGCAGTACTTC.

This CDR3 reads CASSISSGRAGEQYF. Written as DNA, the CDR3 is TGTGCCAGCAGCATATCTAGCGGGAGGGCGGGGGAGCAGTACTTC. The chain joins TRBV21-1 to TRBJ2-7; TRBD2 reflects the table's D call only, with no check against the DNA. TRBV21-1 is given as a pseudogene. The CDR3 consists of 15 residues.

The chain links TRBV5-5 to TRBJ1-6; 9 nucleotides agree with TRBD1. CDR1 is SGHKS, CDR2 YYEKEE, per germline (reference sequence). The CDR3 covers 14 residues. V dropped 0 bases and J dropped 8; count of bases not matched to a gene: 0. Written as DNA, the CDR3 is TGTGCCAGCAGCTTGGGGGACAGGGATTCACCCCTCCACTTT. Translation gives CASSLGDRDSPLHF.

In nucleotides, the CDR3 is TGTGCCAGCAGCCTTCCTGGGACAACGTTCTACGAGCAGTACTTC. Protein product: CASSLPGTTFYEQYF. The rearrangement joins TRBV5-4 to TRBJ2-7; possible D gene TRBD1, 6 bases. Per the germline V gene, CDR1 is SGHNT and CDR2 is YYREEE (reference sequence). This CDR3 region has 15 residues. Trimming removed 4 bases from V and 3 bases from J, with 17 bases in between. The full variable domain, with the rest looked up from reference TRBV5-4 and TRBJ2-7, is ETGVTQSPTHLIKTRGQQVTLRCSSQSGHNTVSWYQQALGQGPQFIFQYYREEENGRGNFPPRFSGLQFPNYSSELNVNALELDDSALYLCASSLPGTTFYEQYFGPGTRLTVT.

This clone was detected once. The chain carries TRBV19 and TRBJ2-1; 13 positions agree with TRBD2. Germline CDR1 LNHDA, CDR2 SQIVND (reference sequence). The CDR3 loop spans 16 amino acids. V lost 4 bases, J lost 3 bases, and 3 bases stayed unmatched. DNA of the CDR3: TGTGCCAGTAGTAGGGGGACTAGCGGGGTCTACAATGAGCAGTTCTTC. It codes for CASSRGTSGVYNEQFF.

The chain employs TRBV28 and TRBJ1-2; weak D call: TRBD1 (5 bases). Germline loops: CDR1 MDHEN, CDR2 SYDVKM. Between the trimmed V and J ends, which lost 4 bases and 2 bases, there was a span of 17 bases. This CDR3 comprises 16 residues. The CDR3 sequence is CASSSVPGTSNYGYTF. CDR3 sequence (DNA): TGTGCCAGCAGTTCCGTACCCGGGACTTCCAACTATGGCTACACCTTC.

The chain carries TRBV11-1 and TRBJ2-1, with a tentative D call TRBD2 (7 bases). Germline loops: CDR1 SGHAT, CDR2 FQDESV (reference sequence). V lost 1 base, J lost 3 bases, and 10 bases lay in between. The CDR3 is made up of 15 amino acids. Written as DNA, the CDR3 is TGTGCCAGCAGCTTAGAGGGGGGGGTCTACAATGAGCAGTTCTTC. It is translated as CASSLEGGVYNEQFF.

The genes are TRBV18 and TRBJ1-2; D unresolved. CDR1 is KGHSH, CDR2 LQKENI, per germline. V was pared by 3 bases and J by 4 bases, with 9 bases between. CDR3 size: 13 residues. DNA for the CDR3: TGTGCCAGCTCACCTACAGAAATCTATGGCTACACCTTC. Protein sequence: CASSPTEIYGYTF.

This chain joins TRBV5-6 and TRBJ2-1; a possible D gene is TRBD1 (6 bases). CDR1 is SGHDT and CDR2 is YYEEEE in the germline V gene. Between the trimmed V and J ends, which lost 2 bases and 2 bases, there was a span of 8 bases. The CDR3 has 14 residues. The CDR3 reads CASSLQGPYNEQFF. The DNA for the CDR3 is TGTGCCAGCAGCTTACAGGGCCCCTACAATGAGCAGTTCTTC.

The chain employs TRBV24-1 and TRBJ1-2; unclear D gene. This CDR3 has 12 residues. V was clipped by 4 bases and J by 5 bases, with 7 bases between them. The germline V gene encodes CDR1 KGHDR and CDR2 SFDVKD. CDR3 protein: CATSDYRYGYTF. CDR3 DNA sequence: TGTGCCACCAGTGACTACCGTTATGGCTACACCTTC.

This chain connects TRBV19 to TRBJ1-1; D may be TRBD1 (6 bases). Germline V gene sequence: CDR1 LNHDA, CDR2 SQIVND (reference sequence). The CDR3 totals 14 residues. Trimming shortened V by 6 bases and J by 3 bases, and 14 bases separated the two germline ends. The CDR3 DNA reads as TGTGCCAGTAGACCGAAGGGGGGGTACACTGAAGCTTTCTTT. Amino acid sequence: CASRPKGGYTEAFF.

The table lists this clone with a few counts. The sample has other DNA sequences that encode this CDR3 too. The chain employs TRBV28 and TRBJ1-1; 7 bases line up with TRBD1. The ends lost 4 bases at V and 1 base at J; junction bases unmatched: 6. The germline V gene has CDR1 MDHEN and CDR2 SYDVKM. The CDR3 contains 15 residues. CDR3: CASSSRQGGNTEAFF. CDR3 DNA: TGTGCCAGCAGTTCTCGACAGGGAGGGAACACTGAAGCTTTCTTT.

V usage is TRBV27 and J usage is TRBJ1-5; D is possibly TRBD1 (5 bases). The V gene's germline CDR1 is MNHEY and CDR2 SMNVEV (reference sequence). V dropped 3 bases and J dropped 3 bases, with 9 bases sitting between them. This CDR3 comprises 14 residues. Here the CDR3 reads CASSFQGFNQPQHF. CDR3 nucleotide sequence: TGTGCCAGCAGTTTCCAGGGATTCAATCAGCCCCAGCATTTT.

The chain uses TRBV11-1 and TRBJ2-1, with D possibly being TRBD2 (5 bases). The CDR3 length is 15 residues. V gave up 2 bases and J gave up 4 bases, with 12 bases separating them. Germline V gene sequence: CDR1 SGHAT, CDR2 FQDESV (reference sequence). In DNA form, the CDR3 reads TGTGCCAGCAGCTTACAGAGCGGAACTTACAATGAGCAGTTCTTC. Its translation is CASSLQSGTYNEQFF.

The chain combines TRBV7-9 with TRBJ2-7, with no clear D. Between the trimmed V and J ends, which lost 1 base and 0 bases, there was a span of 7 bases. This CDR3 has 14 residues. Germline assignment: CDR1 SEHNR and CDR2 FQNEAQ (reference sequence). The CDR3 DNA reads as TGTGCCAGCAGCTTAGTCGAACTCTCCTACGAGCAGTACTTC. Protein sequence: CASSLVELSYEQYF.

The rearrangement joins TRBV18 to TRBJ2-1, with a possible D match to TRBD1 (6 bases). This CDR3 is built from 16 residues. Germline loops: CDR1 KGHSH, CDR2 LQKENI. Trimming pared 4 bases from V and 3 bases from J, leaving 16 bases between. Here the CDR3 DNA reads TGTGCCAGCTCACTCCAGAAGGGCAGGGGCTACAATGAGCAGTTCTTC. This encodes CASSLQKGRGYNEQFF.